There are a few counts of the clone carrying this T cell receptor beta chain. Antigen unknown. This sample stems from a study of shared clonotypes between healthy human individuals. At the level of the study: Donors were a couple of women and a few men aged 18 to 49.

Selected positively for CCR7 and CD45RO-negative, naive CD8 cells excluded terminally differentiated effector memory CD45RA+ cells. The assay was run at deep level. Sequencing was performed with immunoSEQ multiplex PCR; in TCRdb, only in-frame clones are kept and a portion is missing. The sample contains over 750,000 clones, approximately 97% of which appear only once. Findings and limits, study-wide: The small donor group covered limited genetic and exposure diversity.

The CDR3 has 13 amino acids. Per germline, CDR1 SQVTM and CDR2 ANQGSEA. V shed 3 bases and J 3 bases; nucleotides not matched to a gene: 5. V usage is TRBV29-1 and J usage is TRBJ2-7; TRBD2 aligns across 7 bases. The sample was naive CD8+ T cells sorted from blood. The sequence was obtained from a man aged 25-45 years in good health. CDR3 sequence reads: CSVDGGKGYEQYF. DNA of the CDR3: TGCAGCGTTGACGGGGGGAAGGGCTACGAGCAGTACTTC.